This T cell receptor (beta chain) is drawn from a study of OX40 agonist ivuxolimab in advanced cancers. Study details: As their treatment, patients were administered ivuxolimab, an agonistic anti-OX40 (CD134) antibody. Partial responses were achieved by three patients: one hepatocellular carcinoma, two cutaneous melanoma. Across the patients, intravenous ivuxolimab was delivered every 2 weeks at 0.01 to 10 mg/kg.

Autoimmune disease history or systemic immunosuppression excluded patients. The method was immunoSEQ multiplex PCR; TCRdb's version includes in-frame clones alone and lacks a portion of them. The data contain tens of thousands of clones, 70% to 90% of them singletons. The CDR3 runs 12 residues. V was clipped by 8 bases and J by 4 bases; unmatched bases: 4. Per germline, CDR1 SNHLY and CDR2 FYNNEI. This specimen was CD4+ or CD8+ T cells sorted from blood, taken in a trial of the OX40 agonist ivuxolimab. This sequence originates from an adult with an advanced solid tumor such as melanoma, head and neck, liver or kidney cancer. The V gene is TRBV2, the J gene TRBJ2-7, with TRBD1 matching 8 bases. The CDR3 loop reads CASRTGLYEQYF. CDR3 nucleotides: TGTGCCAGCCGGACAGGGCTATACGAGCAGTACTTC.